The 25 T cell receptor beta chains in this list originate from one sample, sequenced in a study of OX40 agonist ivuxolimab in advanced cancers. Assay used: immunoSEQ multiplex PCR; TCRdb lists only in-frame clones, some missing. The sample has fewer than 100,000 clones; approximately 91% are singletons. Sample: CD4+ or CD8+ T cells sorted from blood, taken in a trial of the OX40 agonist ivuxolimab. All receptors come from an adult with an advanced solid tumor such as melanoma, head and neck, liver or kidney cancer.

V is TRBV29-1 and J is TRBJ2-5; 11 bases match TRBD1. Germline V gene data show CDR1 as SQVTM and CDR2 as ANQGSEA. The CDR3 spans 13 residues. J was trimmed by 6 bases and V by 6 bases; bases with no gene match: 6. CDR3 region: CSVGQGDRKTQYF. In DNA, the CDR3 is TGCAGCGTGGGACAGGGGGATAGGAAGACCCAGTACTTC.

The rearrangement links TRBV28 to TRBJ1-1; 7 nucleotides match TRBD1. With 1 base clipped from V and 4 bases from J, the junction kept 9 bases outside the gene matches. This CDR3 comprises 16 residues. The V gene's germline CDR1 is MDHEN and CDR2 SYDVKM. The DNA for the CDR3 is TGTGCCAGCAGTTTATTGGGCAGGGGGGTTACCACTGAAGCTTTCTTT. Amino acids: CASSLLGRGVTTEAFF.

This chain links TRBV19 with TRBJ1-5; D remains ambiguous. CDR3 length: 14 residues. Germline CDR1 reads LNHDA; CDR2 reads SQIVND (reference sequence). Trimming stripped 5 bases from V and 3 bases from J, with 11 bases between. CDR3: CASSYSSSNQPQHF. DNA of the CDR3: TGTGCCAGTAGTTATTCCAGTTCCAATCAGCCCCAGCATTTT. The full variable domain, in which reference TRBV19 and TRBJ1-5 provide the parts outside the CDR3, is DGGITQSPKYLFRKEGQNVTLSCEQNLNHDAMYWYRQDPGQGLRLIYYSQIVNDFQKGDIAEGYSVSREKKESFPLTVTSAQKNPTAFYLCASSYSSSNQPQHFGDGTRLSIL.

The gene calls are TRBV19 and TRBJ2-2; no firm D call. The V end lost 7 bases, the J end lost 4 bases, and 16 bases lay between the germline ends. The V gene's germline CDR1 is LNHDA and CDR2 SQIVND (reference sequence). The CDR3 runs to 15 residues. The CDR3 sequence is CASKGTGFITGELFF. In DNA form, the CDR3 reads TGTGCCAGTAAGGGAACGGGCTTCATCACCGGGGAGCTGTTTTTT.

V and J are TRBV7-2 and TRBJ2-2; D not resolved. From germline, CDR1 is SGHTA and CDR2 FQGNSA. The CDR3 is made up of 14 amino acids. Trimming left V 4 bases short and J 1 base short, with 7 bases between. CDR3: CASSYRQNTGELFF. As DNA, the CDR3 is TGTGCCAGCAGCTACCGACAGAACACCGGGGAGCTGTTTTTT. The whole variable domain, filled in from reference TRBV7-2 and TRBJ2-2, reads GAGVSQSPSNKVTEKGKDVELRCDPISGHTALYWYRQSLGQGLEFLIYFQGNSAPDKSGLPSDRFSAERTGGSVSTLTIQRTQQEDSAVYLCASSYRQNTGELFFGEGSRLTVL.

The V gene is TRBV7-2, the J gene TRBJ2-7; tentative D call: TRBD2 (7 bases). Germline loops: CDR1 SGHTA, CDR2 FQGNSA. There are 18 residues in the CDR3. Trimming took 4 bases from V and 0 from J, leaving 22 bases between them. The CDR3 sequence: CASSSRPSTGGYSYEQYF. DNA of the CDR3: TGTGCCAGCAGCTCACGCCCCAGTACGGGGGGCTACTCCTACGAGCAGTACTTC.

V and J are TRBV7-9 and TRBJ2-3, with D perhaps matching TRBD1 (7 bases). V lost 5 bases to trimming and J lost 6 bases, with 9 bases between them. Germline V gives CDR1 SEHNR, CDR2 FQNEAQ (reference sequence). The CDR3 is 12 amino acids. The CDR3 nucleotides read TGTGCCAGCAGCCCAGGGGGGGATACGCAGTATTTT. Translation: CASSPGGDTQYF. Full variable domain (outside the CDR3, taken from reference TRBV7-9 and TRBJ2-3): DTGVSQNPRHKITKRGQNVTFRCDPISEHNRLYWYRQTLGQGPEFLTYFQNEAQLEKSRLLSDRFSAERPKGSFSTLEIQRTEQGDSAMYLCASSPGGDTQYFGPGTRLTVL.

The V gene is TRBV7-2, the J gene TRBJ2-3; no clear D. The germline V gene encodes CDR1 SGHTA and CDR2 FQGNSA. V lost 5 bases and J 10 bases, leaving 10 bases between the germline ends. The CDR3 loop spans 11 amino acids. The CDR3 DNA sequence: TGTGCCAGCAGCCGCTCGATTGCGCAGTATTTT. The encoded protein is CASSRSIAQYF.

This clone appeared once. The rearrangement links TRBV28 to TRBJ2-1; D tentatively reads TRBD1 or TRBD2 (6 bases each). V lost 7 bases, J lost 3 bases, and 16 bases lay in between. CDR1 and CDR2 (germline): MDHEN, SYDVKM. CDR3 length: 15 residues. This chain's CDR3 is CASTAGQGFYNEQFF. CDR3 nucleotides: TGTGCCAGCACCGCGGGACAAGGTTTCTACAATGAGCAGTTCTTC.

The chain has TRBV2 and TRBJ2-7; TRBD1 matches at 7 bases. Trimming took 7 bases from V and 7 from J; bases not matched to a gene: 10. The CDR3 is 13 residues long. Germline values: CDR1 SNHLY, CDR2 FYNNEI. The CDR3 protein is CASNSPGGFEQYF. The CDR3, as DNA: TGTGCCAGCAACTCGCCAGGGGGTTTTGAGCAGTACTTC.

This chain uses TRBV6-5 with TRBJ1-1; D possibly corresponds to TRBD1 (5 bases). The V gene lost 0 bases and the J gene lost 5 bases, with 13 bases spanning the gap. Germline CDR1 MNHEY, CDR2 SVGAGI. This CDR3 is 15 amino acids long. CDR3 loop: CASSYSGGRGTEAFF. CDR3 DNA: TGTGCCAGCAGTTACTCGGGAGGCCGGGGGACTGAAGCTTTCTTT.

This sequence joins TRBV5-1 and TRBJ2-3; possibly TRBD1 for D (6 bases). The CDR3 runs 15 residues. Germline V CDR1 and CDR2: SGHRS, YFSETQ. V was trimmed by 4 bases and J by 1 base, leaving 13 bases between them. The CDR3 DNA sequence: TGCGCCAGCAGCCAGGACAGACCCGGCACAGATACGCAGTATTTT. Protein: CASSQDRPGTDTQYF.

CDR3 amino acids: CATSSVGSDTQYF. The CDR3 coding sequence is TGTGCCACCAGCAGCGTAGGGTCAGATACGCAGTATTTT. V usage is TRBV15 and J usage is TRBJ2-3; D gene unclear. Germline V CDR1 and CDR2: LNHNV, YYDKDF (reference sequence). This CDR3 contains 13 residues. Trimming cost V 3 bases and J 4 bases, with 8 bases left between them.

V gene TRBV5-4 combines with J gene TRBJ2-5; the match to TRBD2 covers 10 bases. Germline CDR1 SGHNT, CDR2 YYREEE (reference sequence). Trimming took 4 bases from V and 5 from J; bases not matched to a gene: 17. This CDR3 contains 18 residues. CDR3 coding DNA: TGTGCCAGCAGCCGGTTTTGGTCTAGCGGGAGCCGGGGGGAGACCCAGTACTTC. Protein product: CASSRFWSSGSRGETQYF.

The gene calls are TRBV4-1 and TRBJ2-7, with a tentative D call TRBD1 (6 bases). V was trimmed by 0 bases and J by 2 bases, leaving 14 bases between them. CDR1 is MGHRA and CDR2 is YSYEKL in the germline V gene. The CDR3 consists of 16 residues. The CDR3 region is CASSQEVLDRTYEQYF. CDR3 DNA: TGCGCCAGCAGCCAAGAGGTACTCGACAGGACCTACGAGCAGTACTTC.

This chain uses TRBV7-2 with TRBJ1-1; D gene uncertain. CDR3 size: 14 residues. V lost 1 base and J lost 3, with 9 bases in between. The germline CDR1 and CDR2 sequences are SGHTA and FQGNSA. The CDR3 loop reads CASSLVLGDTEAFF. CDR3 DNA: TGTGCCAGCAGCTTAGTGTTGGGAGACACTGAAGCTTTCTTT.

This rearrangement joins TRBV27 to TRBJ2-5; the D gene is possibly TRBD1 (5 bases). The CDR3 covers 12 residues. The V end was cut by 2 bases, the J end by 5 bases, with 6 bases between. CDR1 is MNHEY, CDR2 SMNVEV, per germline (reference sequence). The CDR3 spells CASSLTGETQYF. In DNA form, the CDR3 reads TGTGCCAGCAGTTTAACAGGCGAGACCCAGTACTTC.

A single count supports this clone. The V and J genes are TRBV7-3 and TRBJ1-1; TRBD1 matches 11 bases. The V segment lost 6 bases and the J segment 10 bases; nucleotides outside the gene matches: 13. This CDR3 contains 15 residues. Germline values: CDR1 SGHTA, CDR2 FQGTGA. CDR3 DNA sequence: TGTGCCAGCAGTCAAGAAGGGACAGGGGGAAAAGGAGCTTTCTTT. Translation gives CASSQEGTGGKGAFF. Using reference TRBV7-3 and TRBJ1-1 for the parts outside the CDR3, the full variable domain is GAGVSQTPSNKVTEKGKYVELRCDPISGHTALYWYRQSLGQGPEFLIYFQGTGAADDSGLPNDRFFAVRPEGSVSTLKIQRTERGDSAVYLCASSQEGTGGKGAFFGQGTRLTVV.

The rearrangement uses TRBV7-2 and TRBJ2-7, with D possibly being TRBD2 (6 bases). This CDR3 contains 14 residues. The V and J ends lost 5 bases and 6 bases respectively, with 17 bases between them. CDR1 SGHTA and CDR2 FQGNSA come from the germline V gene. CDR3 DNA: TGTGCCAGCAGCACATCTAGCGTTGGGGGCGAGCAGTACTTC. It codes for CASSTSSVGGEQYF.

The chain combines TRBV19 with TRBJ1-1, with D tentatively TRBD1 (5 bases). This CDR3 is 13 amino acids long. V lost 2 bases, J lost 3 bases, and 7 bases lay in between. The germline gives CDR1 LNHDA, CDR2 SQIVND (reference sequence). CDR3 nucleotide sequence: TGTGCCAGTAGTATAAGGGGAGACACTGAAGCTTTCTTT. Its protein is CASSIRGDTEAFF.

The DNA for the CDR3 is TGCGCCAGCAGCTTGACACAGGGAGCGCGTGAGCAGTTCTTC. It encodes CASSLTQGAREQFF. This chain uses TRBV5-1 with TRBJ2-1; possible D gene TRBD1, 6 bases. V was cut by 1 base and J by 9 bases, with 14 bases left in between. This CDR3 has 14 residues. Germline V gene sequence: CDR1 SGHRS, CDR2 YFSETQ.

The gene calls are TRBV15 and TRBJ1-1, with TRBD1 matching 8 bases. V lost 8 bases, J lost 1 base, and 3 bases stayed unmatched. The CDR3 is made up of 13 amino acids. Germline CDR1 and CDR2: LNHNV and YYDKDF (reference sequence). DNA for the CDR3: TGTGCCACCCAAGGACAGGGGAACACTGAAGCTTTCTTT. Its translation is CATQGQGNTEAFF. Drawing the rest from reference TRBV15 and TRBJ1-1, the complete variable domain is DAMVIQNPRYQVTQFGKPVTLSCSQTLNHNVMYWYQQKSSQAPKLLFHYYDKDFNNEADTPDNFQSRRPNTSFCFLDIRSPGLGDTAMYLCATQGQGNTEAFFGQGTRLTVV.

As DNA, the CDR3 is TGTGCCAGCTCACCACGAACAGGGGGTGAGACCCAGTACTTC. Amino acid sequence: CASSPRTGGETQYF. V and J are TRBV18 and TRBJ2-5; 8 positions match TRBD1. Per germline, CDR1 KGHSH and CDR2 LQKENI. The CDR3 consists of 14 residues. V trimming: 1 base; J trimming: 5 bases; junction bases outside the gene matches: 3.

The chain is built from TRBV4-3 and TRBJ2-1, with a tentative D call TRBD1 (6 bases). The CDR3 is 15 amino acids. Trimming pared 0 bases from V and 4 bases from J, leaving 10 bases between. The germline V gene encodes CDR1 LGHNA and CDR2 YSLEER. CDR3 coding DNA: TGCGCCAGCAGCCAAGACGAGACAGGTTACAATGAGCAGTTCTTC. Encoded protein: CASSQDETGYNEQFF.

The chain employs TRBV11-2 and TRBJ2-1, with D possibly TRBD2 on 6 matching bases. The V end was cut by 5 bases, the J end by 0 bases, with 14 bases between. The CDR3 loop spans 16 amino acids. Germline lookup yields CDR1 SGHAT and CDR2 FQNNGV. The CDR3, as DNA: TGTGCCAGCAGCGCCGCTTTGCGGGGCTCCTACAATGAGCAGTTCTTC. This gives the protein CASSAALRGSYNEQFF.